These 12 T cell receptor beta chains came from one sample sequenced in a study of blood T cell repertoires in COVID-19. Sequenced by immunoSEQ multiplex PCR; TCRdb stores in-frame clones only, minus some. Among some 210,000 clones listed, around 82% were seen once. Sequenced material: peripheral blood. Receptors originate from a woman between 40 and 50 years old with acute or convalescent COVID-19.

The V call is TRBV7-9, the J call TRBJ2-2; D possibly corresponds to TRBD2 (6 bases). CDR3 length equals 15 residues. The germline CDR1 and CDR2 sequences are SEHNR and FQNEAQ (reference sequence). V gave up 5 bases and J gave up 1 base, with 11 bases separating them. The CDR3 bases are TGTGCCAGCAGCCAGATGGGAGGGAACACCGGGGAGCTGTTTTTT. Translating it yields CASSQMGGNTGELFF.

The chain joins TRBV6-5 to TRBJ1-5, with D unclear. The V and J ends lost 6 bases and 1 base respectively, with 10 bases between them. Germline CDR1 and CDR2: MNHEY and SVGAGI. CDR3 length equals 14 residues. The CDR3 loop is CASRSGQSNQPQHF. In DNA, the CDR3 is TGTGCCAGCAGGAGTGGGCAGAGCAATCAGCCCCAGCATTTT.

The chain uses TRBV4-3 and TRBJ2-3, with D perhaps matching TRBD2 (5 bases). The germline V gene has CDR1 LGHNA and CDR2 YSLEER. With 0 bases removed from V and 6 bases from J, the gap between germline ends came to 13 bases. CDR3 length equals 15 residues. CDR3 sequence reads: CASSQDFLRGDTQYF. The DNA of the CDR3 is TGCGCCAGCAGCCAAGATTTTCTGAGAGGGGATACGCAGTATTTT.

J is TRBJ2-7 and V is TRBV27; the D gene is possibly TRBD1 (5 bases). The CDR3 runs 13 residues. Germline V gene data show CDR1 as MNHEY and CDR2 as SMNVEV (reference sequence). V lost 5 bases and J 3 bases, leaving 11 bases between the germline ends. The CDR3 sequence: CASSLGASYEQYF. The CDR3 DNA sequence: TGTGCCAGCAGTCTAGGGGCCAGCTACGAGCAGTACTTC.

This clone has only one observation. The chain uses TRBV5-1 and TRBJ2-7; maybe TRBD2 (6 bases). The germline V gene has CDR1 SGHRS and CDR2 YFSETQ. Deletions cut 6 bases from V and 3 bases from J, with 13 bases between. The CDR3 covers 13 residues. CDR3 amino acids: CASTHGTFYEQYF. As DNA, the CDR3 is TGCGCCAGCACCCACGGGACTTTCTACGAGCAGTACTTC.

DNA for the CDR3: TGTGCCAGCAGTTACCTACGCGGGGGGGCCGGAACCGGGGAGCTGTTTTTT. It codes for CASSYLRGGAGTGELFF. The rearrangement uses TRBV6-2 or TRBV6-3 and TRBJ2-2, with 9 bases lining up with TRBD2. V was clipped by 2 bases and J by 5 bases; unmatched bases: 9. Germline loops: CDR1 MNHEY, CDR2 SVGEGT. The CDR3 length is 17 residues.

The chain is built from TRBV6-5 and TRBJ2-2; D may be TRBD2 (5 bases). The CDR3 consists of 13 residues. Germline CDR1 and CDR2: MNHEY and SVGAGI. Trimming cost V 7 bases and J 7 bases, with 13 bases left between them. The CDR3 DNA sequence: TGTGCCAGCAAGAGGGCCCTCCGCGGGGAGCTGTTTTTT. Translating gives CASKRALRGELFF.

The chain couples TRBV7-2 to TRBJ2-1; tentative D call: TRBD2 (6 bases). Germline values: CDR1 SGHTA, CDR2 FQGNSA. The CDR3 runs 16 residues. V shed 7 bases and J shed 1 base, with 17 bases lying between them. This CDR3 is CASTRLGLESYNEQFF. The CDR3 bases are TGTGCCAGCACAAGGTTGGGACTTGAGTCCTACAATGAGCAGTTCTTC.

The J gene is TRBJ1-2, the V gene TRBV30; 10 nucleotides align to TRBD1. The CDR3 extends over 14 amino acids. Germline CDR1 and CDR2: GTSNPN and SVGIG (reference sequence). The ends lost 5 bases at V and 7 bases at J; junction bases unmatched: 10. The CDR3 DNA reads TGTGCCTGGTTCTCGGCGGGACAGGGGAGTGGCTACACCTTC. Amino acid sequence: CAWFSAGQGSGYTF.

This clone was counted once. V usage is TRBV2 and J usage is TRBJ2-1, with TRBD1 matching over 7 bases. This CDR3 has 13 residues. The germline CDR1 and CDR2 sequences are SNHLY and FYNNEI. V shed 6 bases, J shed 5 bases, and the junction held 4 bases outside the gene matches. The CDR3 is CASRRDRNNEQFF. The DNA of the CDR3 is TGTGCCAGCAGAAGGGACAGAAACAATGAGCAGTTCTTC.

This chain uses TRBV5-1 with TRBJ2-3; D unclear. This CDR3 has 12 amino acids. Germline CDR1 is SGHRS and CDR2 is YFSETQ. Between the trimmed V and J ends, which lost 5 bases and 5 bases, there was a span of 9 bases. CDR3 DNA sequence: TGCGCCAGCAGGGGCTCAGGAGATACGCAGTATTTT. Encoded protein: CASRGSGDTQYF.

The chain combines TRBV7-9 with TRBJ1-3; D gene uncertain. Germline V lookup: CDR1 SEHNR, CDR2 FQNEAQ (reference sequence). Trimming took off 6 bases at V and 4 bases at J, with 10 bases between the two ends. The CDR3 consists of 13 residues. The CDR3 here is CASRSTQGNTIYF. In DNA, the CDR3 is TGTGCCAGCAGATCCACCCAGGGAAACACCATATATTTT. Together with reference TRBV7-9 and TRBJ1-3, the CDR3 gives the full variable domain: DTGVSQNPRHKITKRGQNVTFRCDPISEHNRLYWYRQTLGQGPEFLTYFQNEAQLEKSRLLSDRFSAERPKGSFSTLEIQRTEQGDSAMYLCASRSTQGNTIYFGEGSWLTVV.